This T cell receptor beta chain was recorded in a study of regulatory T cells in long-lasting Graves disease. Study-wide findings and caveats: Patients with persistent Graves' had lower TCR diversity than newly diagnosed patients.

This clonotype appeared many times. What it binds is unknown. The time point is: persistent/refractory GD, antithyroid drugs over 5 years with positive TRAb. Isolated PBMC RNA provided the starting material for the TCR library. Enrollment of patients was through an endocrinology department in Xi'an, China. Nine milliliters of peripheral blood were drawn into EDTA tubes. Arm-PCR of CDR3 regions with iRepertoire HTBI primers generated TCR beta libraries. In TCRdb, the multiplex PCR reads were re-called with MiXCR into one record per CDR3 protein. The table lists 350,000 to 500,000 distinct CDR3 sequences, about 21% of them singletons. Source: peripheral blood mononuclear cells (PBMCs), taken when the disease was refractory, from a patient treated with antithyroid drugs. The sequence derives from a female donor with Graves disease.

CDR3 sequence (DNA): TGCGCCAGCATCCTGCGATCCTCGAACACCGGGGAGCTGTTTTTT. This encodes CASILRSSNTGELFF. The V and J genes are TRBV5-1 and TRBJ2-2, with D hard to call. The V end lost 6 bases, the J end lost 0 bases, and 12 bases lay between the germline ends. Germline V lookup: CDR1 SGHRS, CDR2 YFSETQ. CDR3 length: 15 residues. The whole variable domain, remainder taken from reference TRBV5-1 and TRBJ2-2, is KAGVTQTPRYLIKTRGQQVTLSCSPISGHRSVSWYQQTPGQGLQFLFEYFSETQRNKGNFPGRFSGRQFSNSRSEMNVSTLELGDSALYLCASILRSSNTGELFFGEGSRLTVL.